This T cell receptor (beta chain) was captured by sequencing in a study of identical twins. Study-wide findings and caveats: Sharing of beta out-of-frame sequences by twins showed a weaker excess. Whereas memory repertoires showed no such difference, abundant cord blood beta clonotypes carried fewer insertions.

There are many counts of this clonotype. The antigen is not known. Template switching supplied a universal primer site; unique molecular identifiers were carried on the cDNA. TCRdb analysed the 5' RACE reads with MiXCR anew, one entry per CDR3 protein. The data hold around 140,000 distinct CDR3 sequences, with around 3.4% observed a single time. Sequencing was performed on memory T cells sorted from blood. The receptor was isolated from a young man in good health.

CDR3 protein: CASSLVQGLSYNEQFF. The CDR3 DNA reads as TGTGCCAGCAGCTTAGTTCAGGGGCTATCCTACAATGAGCAGTTCTTC. The chain uses TRBV7-2 and TRBJ2-1; D might be TRBD1 (6 bases). Trimming took off 1 base at V and 1 base at J, with 11 bases between the two ends. The CDR3 consists of 16 residues. Germline V lookup: CDR1 SGHTA, CDR2 FQGNSA.